This T cell receptor beta chain derives from a study of a mutant IDH1 vaccine in newly diagnosed glioma. Study overall: Sex among treated patients split about 62% male, roughly 40% female; mean age was around 40 years.

As for time point: baseline, week 1 (first vaccination visit). Noted treatment: pre-vaccination baseline after standard-of-care therapy. This clone has more than one count but fewer than ten. Profiling relied on immunoSEQ multiplex PCR, and the TCRdb table lists in-frame clones only, not all of them. The sample lists tens of thousands of clones; approximately 85% were seen once. Material: PBMCs, obtained from a glioma patient treated with radiotherapy, temozolomide or both. The clonotype comes from a man in his fifties or sixties with glioma.

The CDR3 here is CASRPGQGGETQYF. The CDR3, as DNA: TGTGCCAGCAGACCCGGACAGGGAGGCGAGACCCAGTACTTC. V gene TRBV6-5 combines with J gene TRBJ2-5, with TRBD1 matching over 8 bases. V trimming: 6 bases; J trimming: 5 bases; junction bases outside the gene matches: 8. The length of the CDR3 is 14 residues. CDR1 is MNHEY and CDR2 is SVGAGI in the germline V gene.